This T cell receptor (beta chain) was sequenced for a study of CD8+ T cells in alopecia areata. Germline loops: CDR1 MGHDK, CDR2 SYGVNS. V lost 4 bases and J lost 4, with 5 bases in between. This CDR3 comprises 11 residues. This clone was counted between two and nine times. Its cognate antigen is unknown. Investigators isolated RNA and reverse transcribed it into cDNA to act as the sequencing template. Data came from immunoSEQ multiplex PCR; TCRdb stores just in-frame clones and leaves some out. The sample includes some 200,000 clones, 45% to 65% of them seen just once. Study conclusions and caveats: Having one nonresponder leaves uncertain how baseline CD8+ expansion relates to response.

This sample's treatment: oral pan-JAK inhibitor, 5-10 mg twice daily. Sequences were derived from CD4+ T cells sorted from blood, sampled at week 4, from a patient treated with tofacitinib. The V gene is TRBV25-1, the J gene TRBJ2-7; D call uncertain. The TCR originated in a human donor with alopecia areata. DNA of the CDR3: TGTGCCAGCAGTGCCTTATACGAGCAGTACTTC. The encoded protein is CASSALYEQYF.